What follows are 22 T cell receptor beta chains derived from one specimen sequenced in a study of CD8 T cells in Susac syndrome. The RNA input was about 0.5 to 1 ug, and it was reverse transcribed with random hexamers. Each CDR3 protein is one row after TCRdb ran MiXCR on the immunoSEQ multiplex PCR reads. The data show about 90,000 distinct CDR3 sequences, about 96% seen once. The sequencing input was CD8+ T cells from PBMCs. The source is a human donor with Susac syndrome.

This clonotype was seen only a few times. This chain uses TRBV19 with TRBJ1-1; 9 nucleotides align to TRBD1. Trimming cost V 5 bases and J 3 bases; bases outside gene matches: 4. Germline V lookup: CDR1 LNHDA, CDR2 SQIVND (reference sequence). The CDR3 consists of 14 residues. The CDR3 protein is CASSPTGGHTEAFF. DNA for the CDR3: TGTGCCAGTAGTCCGACAGGGGGACACACTGAAGCTTTCTTT.

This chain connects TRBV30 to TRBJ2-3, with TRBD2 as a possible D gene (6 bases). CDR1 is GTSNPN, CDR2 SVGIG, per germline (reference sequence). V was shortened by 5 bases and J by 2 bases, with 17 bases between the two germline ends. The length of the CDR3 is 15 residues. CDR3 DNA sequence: TGTGCCTGGGCCTACGGGGGAGCCTTCACAGATACGCAGTATTTT. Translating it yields CAWAYGGAFTDTQYF.

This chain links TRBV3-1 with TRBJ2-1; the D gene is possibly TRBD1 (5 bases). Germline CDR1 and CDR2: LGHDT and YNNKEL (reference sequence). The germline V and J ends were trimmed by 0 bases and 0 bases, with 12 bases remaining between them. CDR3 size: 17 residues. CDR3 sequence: CASSQDSGPSSYNEQFF. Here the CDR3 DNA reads TGTGCCAGCAGCCAAGATTCAGGGCCCAGCTCCTACAATGAGCAGTTCTTC.

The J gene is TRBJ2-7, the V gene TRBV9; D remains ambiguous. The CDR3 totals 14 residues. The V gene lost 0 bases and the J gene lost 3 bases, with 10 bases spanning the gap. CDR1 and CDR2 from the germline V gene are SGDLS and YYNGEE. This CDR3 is CASSVGGKFYEQYF. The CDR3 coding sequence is TGTGCCAGCAGCGTAGGTGGTAAATTCTACGAGCAGTACTTC.

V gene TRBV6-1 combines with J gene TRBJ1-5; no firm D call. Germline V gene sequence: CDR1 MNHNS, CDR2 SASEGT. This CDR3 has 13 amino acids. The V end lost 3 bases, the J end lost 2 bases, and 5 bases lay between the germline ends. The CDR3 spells CASSDSGNQPQHF. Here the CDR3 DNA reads TGTGCCAGCAGTGACTCAGGCAATCAGCCCCAGCATTTT.

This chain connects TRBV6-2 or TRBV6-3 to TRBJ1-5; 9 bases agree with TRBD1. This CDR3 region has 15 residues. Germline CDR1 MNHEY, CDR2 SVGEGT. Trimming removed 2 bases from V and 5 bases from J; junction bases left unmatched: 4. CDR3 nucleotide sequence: TGTGCCAGCAGTTACAACAGGGGGCCGGATCAGCCCCAGCATTTT. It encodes CASSYNRGPDQPQHF.

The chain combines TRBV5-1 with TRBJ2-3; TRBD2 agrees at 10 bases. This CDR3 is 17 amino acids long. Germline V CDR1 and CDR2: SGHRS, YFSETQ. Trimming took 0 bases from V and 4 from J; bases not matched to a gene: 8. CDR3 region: CASSLEGPGLASDTQYF. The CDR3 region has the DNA TGCGCCAGCAGCTTGGAGGGTCCGGGACTAGCGTCAGATACGCAGTATTTT.

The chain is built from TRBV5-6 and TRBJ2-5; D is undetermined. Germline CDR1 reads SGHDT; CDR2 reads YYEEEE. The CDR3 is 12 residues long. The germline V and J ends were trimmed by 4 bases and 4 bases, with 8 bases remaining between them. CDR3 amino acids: CASSVLSETQYF. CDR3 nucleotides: TGTGCCAGCAGCGTGTTATCAGAGACCCAGTACTTC.

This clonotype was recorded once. CDR3 region: CASSPTGRGGYTF. The DNA of the CDR3 is TGTGCCAGCAGCCCGACAGGGAGAGGTGGCTACACCTTC. This chain joins TRBV7-9 and TRBJ1-2; 7 nucleotides match TRBD1. The CDR3 length is 13 residues. Germline V CDR1 and CDR2: SEHNR, FQNEAQ (reference sequence). The trim removed 5 bases at V and 7 bases at J, leaving 7 bases unmatched. Looking up the rest from reference TRBV7-9 and TRBJ1-2 gives the full variable domain: DTGVSQNPRHKITKRGQNVTFRCDPISEHNRLYWYRQTLGQGPEFLTYFQNEAQLEKSRLLSDRFSAERPKGSFSTLEIQRTEQGDSAMYLCASSPTGRGGYTFGSGTRLTVV.

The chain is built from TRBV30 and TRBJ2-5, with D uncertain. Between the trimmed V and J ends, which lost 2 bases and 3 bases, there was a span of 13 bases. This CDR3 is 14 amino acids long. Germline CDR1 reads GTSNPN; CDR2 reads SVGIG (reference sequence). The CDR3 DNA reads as TGTGCCTGGAGTACTTCACTTCGAGAAGAGACCCAGTACTTC. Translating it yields CAWSTSLREETQYF.

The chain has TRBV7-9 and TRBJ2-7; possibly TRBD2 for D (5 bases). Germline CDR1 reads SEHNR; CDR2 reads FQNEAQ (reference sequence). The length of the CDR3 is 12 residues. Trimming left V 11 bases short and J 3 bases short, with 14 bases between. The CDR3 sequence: CAAAGRDYEQYF. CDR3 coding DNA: TGTGCCGCGGCGGGCAGAGACTACGAGCAGTACTTC.

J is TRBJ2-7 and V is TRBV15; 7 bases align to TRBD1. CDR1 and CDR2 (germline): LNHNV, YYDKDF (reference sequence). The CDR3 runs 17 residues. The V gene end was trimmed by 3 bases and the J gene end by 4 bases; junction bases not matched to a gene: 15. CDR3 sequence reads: CATSSVWTGGIFYEQYF. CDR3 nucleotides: TGTGCCACCAGCAGTGTTTGGACAGGAGGAATCTTTTACGAGCAGTACTTC.

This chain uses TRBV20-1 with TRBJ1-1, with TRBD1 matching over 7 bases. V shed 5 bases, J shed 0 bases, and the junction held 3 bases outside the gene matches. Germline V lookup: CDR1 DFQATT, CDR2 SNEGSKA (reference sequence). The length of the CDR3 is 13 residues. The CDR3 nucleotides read TGCAGTGCTTATACAGGGGTGAACACTGAAGCTTTCTTT. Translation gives CSAYTGVNTEAFF.

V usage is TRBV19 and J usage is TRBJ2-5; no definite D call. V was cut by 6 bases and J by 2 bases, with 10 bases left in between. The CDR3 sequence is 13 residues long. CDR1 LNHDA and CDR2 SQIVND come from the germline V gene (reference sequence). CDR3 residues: CASRRQPQETQYF. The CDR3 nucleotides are TGTGCCAGTAGGCGCCAGCCTCAAGAGACCCAGTACTTC. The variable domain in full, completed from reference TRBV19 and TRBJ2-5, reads DGGITQSPKYLFRKEGQNVTLSCEQNLNHDAMYWYRQDPGQGLRLIYYSQIVNDFQKGDIAEGYSVSREKKESFPLTVTSAQKNPTAFYLCASRRQPQETQYFGPGTRLLVL.

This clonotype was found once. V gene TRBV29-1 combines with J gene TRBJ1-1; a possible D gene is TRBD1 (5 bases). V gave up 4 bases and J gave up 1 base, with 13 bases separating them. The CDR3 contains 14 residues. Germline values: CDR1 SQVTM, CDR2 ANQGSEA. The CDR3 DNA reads TGCAGCGTTGGTATGGCAGGGAAGAACACTGAAGCTTTCTTT. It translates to CSVGMAGKNTEAFF.

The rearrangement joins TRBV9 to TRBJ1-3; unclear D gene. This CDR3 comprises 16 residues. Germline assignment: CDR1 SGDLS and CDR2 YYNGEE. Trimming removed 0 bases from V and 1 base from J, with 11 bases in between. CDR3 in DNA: TGTGCCAGCAGCGTAGGTCAGCTGAGATCTGGAAACACCATATATTTT. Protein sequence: CASSVGQLRSGNTIYF.

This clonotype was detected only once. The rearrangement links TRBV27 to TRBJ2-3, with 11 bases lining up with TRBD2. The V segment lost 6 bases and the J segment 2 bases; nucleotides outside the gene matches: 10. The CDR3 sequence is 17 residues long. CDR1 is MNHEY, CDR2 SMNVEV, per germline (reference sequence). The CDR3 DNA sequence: TGTGCCAGCAGAACCGGACTAGCGGGTGGTTCCACAGATACGCAGTATTTT. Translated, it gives CASRTGLAGGSTDTQYF.

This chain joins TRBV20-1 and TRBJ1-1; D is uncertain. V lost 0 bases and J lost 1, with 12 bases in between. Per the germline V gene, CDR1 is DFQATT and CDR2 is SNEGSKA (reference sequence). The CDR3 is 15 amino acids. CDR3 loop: CSARDGRTANTEAFF. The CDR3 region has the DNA TGCAGTGCTAGAGATGGGAGGACGGCGAACACTGAAGCTTTCTTT.

The CDR3 loop reads CAWSVAGLGKLFF. In DNA form, the CDR3 reads TGTGCCTGGAGTGTCGCTGGGCTTGGAAAACTGTTTTTT. The chain recombines TRBV30 with TRBJ1-4, with D unresolved. Per germline, CDR1 GTSNPN and CDR2 SVGIG (reference sequence). The CDR3 runs to 13 residues. V lost 0 bases and J 10 bases, leaving 12 bases between the germline ends.

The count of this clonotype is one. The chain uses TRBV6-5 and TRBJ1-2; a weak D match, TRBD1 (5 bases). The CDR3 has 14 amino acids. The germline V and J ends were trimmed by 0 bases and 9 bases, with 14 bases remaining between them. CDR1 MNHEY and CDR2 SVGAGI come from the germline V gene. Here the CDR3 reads CASSYSRGEGSYTF. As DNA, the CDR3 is TGTGCCAGCAGTTACTCGCGAGGAGAGGGGAGCTACACCTTC.

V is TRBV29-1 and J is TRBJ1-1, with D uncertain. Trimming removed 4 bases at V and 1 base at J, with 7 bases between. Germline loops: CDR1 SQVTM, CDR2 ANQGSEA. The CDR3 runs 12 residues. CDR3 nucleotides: TGCAGCGTTGTGCCGCAGAACACTGAAGCTTTCTTT. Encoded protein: CSVVPQNTEAFF.

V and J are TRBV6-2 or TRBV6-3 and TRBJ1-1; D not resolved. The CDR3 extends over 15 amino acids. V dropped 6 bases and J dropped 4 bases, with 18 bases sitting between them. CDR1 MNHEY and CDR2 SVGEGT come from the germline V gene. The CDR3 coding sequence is TGTGCCAGCAGCCCGACGACTCTGGCCGGCACTGAAGCTTTCTTT. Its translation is CASSPTTLAGTEAFF.